Detailed here is one TCR beta chain. The data derive from a study of cytomegalovirus exposure and HLA in healthy donors. Study-level information: Earlier sequencing of about 179 million T cells yielded about 120 million unique TCR beta sequences.

V was trimmed by 7 bases and J by 4 bases, leaving 11 bases between them. Germline lookup yields CDR1 MNHEY and CDR2 SVGAGI. The CDR3 totals 12 residues. Each donor was nominally healthy when sampled (though unrecorded immune exposures were likely). With 60 Vbeta and 13 Jbeta primers, the PCR was carried out. Assay: immunoSEQ multiplex PCR; the TCRdb copy retains only in-frame clones and omits some. Here the sample spans around 190,000 clones, over 70% being singletons. Specimen: PBMCs. The TCR comes from a woman aged 25-40 years in good health and CMV-seropositive. V and J are TRBV6-5 and TRBJ2-7; D is ambiguous. CDR3 DNA sequence: TGTGCCAGCACGACTGGTGGTTACGAGCAGTACTTC. Encoded protein: CASTTGGYEQYF.